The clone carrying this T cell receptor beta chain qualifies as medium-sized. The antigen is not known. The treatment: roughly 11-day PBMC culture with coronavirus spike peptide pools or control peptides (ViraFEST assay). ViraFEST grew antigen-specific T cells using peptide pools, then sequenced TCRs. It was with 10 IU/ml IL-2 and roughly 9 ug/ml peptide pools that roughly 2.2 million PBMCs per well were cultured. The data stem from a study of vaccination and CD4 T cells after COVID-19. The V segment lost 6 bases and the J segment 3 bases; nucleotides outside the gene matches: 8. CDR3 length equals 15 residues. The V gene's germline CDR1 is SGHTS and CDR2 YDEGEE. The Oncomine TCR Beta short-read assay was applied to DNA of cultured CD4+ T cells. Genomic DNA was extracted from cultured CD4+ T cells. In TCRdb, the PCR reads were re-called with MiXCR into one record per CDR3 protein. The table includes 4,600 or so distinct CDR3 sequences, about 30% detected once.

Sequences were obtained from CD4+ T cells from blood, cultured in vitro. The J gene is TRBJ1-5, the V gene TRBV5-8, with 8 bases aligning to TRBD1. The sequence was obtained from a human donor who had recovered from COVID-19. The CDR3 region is CASKHQGATNQPQHF. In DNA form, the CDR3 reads TGTGCCAGCAAACATCAGGGGGCAACCAATCAGCCCCAGCATTTT.